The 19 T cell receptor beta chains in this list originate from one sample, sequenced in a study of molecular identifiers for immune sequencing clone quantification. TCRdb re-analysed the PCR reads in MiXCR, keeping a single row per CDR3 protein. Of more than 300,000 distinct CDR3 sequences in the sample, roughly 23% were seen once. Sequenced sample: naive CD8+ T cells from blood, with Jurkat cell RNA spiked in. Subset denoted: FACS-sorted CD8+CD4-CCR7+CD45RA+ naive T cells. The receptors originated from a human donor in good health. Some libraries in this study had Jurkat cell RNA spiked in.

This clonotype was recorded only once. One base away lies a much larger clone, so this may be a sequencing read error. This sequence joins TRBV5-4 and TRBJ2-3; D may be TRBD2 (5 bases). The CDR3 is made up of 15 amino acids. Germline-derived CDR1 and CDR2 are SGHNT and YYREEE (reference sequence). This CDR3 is CASSREGYYTDTRYF. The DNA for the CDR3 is TGTGCCAGCAGCCGAGAGGGATATTACACAGATACGCGGTATTTT. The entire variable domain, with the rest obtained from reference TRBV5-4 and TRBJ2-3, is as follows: ETGVTQSPTHLIKTRGQQVTLRCSSQSGHNTVSWYQQALGQGPQFIFQYYREEENGRGNFPPRFSGLQFPNYSSELNVNALELDDSALYLCASSREGYYTDTRYFGPGTRLTVL.

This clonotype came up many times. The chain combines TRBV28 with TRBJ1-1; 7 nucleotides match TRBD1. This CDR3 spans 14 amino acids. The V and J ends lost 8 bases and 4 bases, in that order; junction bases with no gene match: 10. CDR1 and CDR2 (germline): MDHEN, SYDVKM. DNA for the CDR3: TGTGCCAGCTCAGACAGGGTTATGGGCACTGAAGCTTTCTTT. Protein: CASSDRVMGTEAFF.

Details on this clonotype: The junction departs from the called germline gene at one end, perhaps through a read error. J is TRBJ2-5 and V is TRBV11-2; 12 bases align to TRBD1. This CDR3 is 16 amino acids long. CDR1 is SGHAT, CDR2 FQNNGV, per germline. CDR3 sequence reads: CASLPKGQGAEGTQYF. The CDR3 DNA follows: TGCGCCAGCCTACCAAAGGGACAGGGGGCGGAAGGGACCCAGTACTTC. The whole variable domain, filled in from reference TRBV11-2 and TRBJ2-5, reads EAGVAQSPRYKIIEKRQSVAFWCNPISGHATLYWYQQILGQGPKLLIQFQNNGVVDDSQLPKDRFSAERLKGVDSTLKIQPAKLEDSAVYLCASLPKGQGAEGTQYFGPGTRLLVL.

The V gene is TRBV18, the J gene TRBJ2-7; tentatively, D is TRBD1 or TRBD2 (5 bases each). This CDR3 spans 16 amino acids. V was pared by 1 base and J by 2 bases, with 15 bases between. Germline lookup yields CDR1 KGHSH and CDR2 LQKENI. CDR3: CASSPLGTVFTYEQYF. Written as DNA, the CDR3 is TGTGCCAGCTCACCACTCGGGACCGTTTTCACCTACGAGCAGTACTTC.

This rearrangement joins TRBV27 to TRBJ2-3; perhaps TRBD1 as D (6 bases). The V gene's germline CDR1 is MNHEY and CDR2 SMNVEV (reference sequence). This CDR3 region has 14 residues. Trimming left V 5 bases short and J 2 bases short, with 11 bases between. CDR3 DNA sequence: TGTGCCAGCAGTCCCGGACAGAACACAGATACGCAGTATTTT. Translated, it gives CASSPGQNTDTQYF.

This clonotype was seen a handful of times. The CDR3 DNA follows: TGTGCCAGCAGCTTAGTTCAGAGCATCACAGATACGCAGTATTTT. This sequence encodes CASSLVQSITDTQYF. This chain connects TRBV11-2 to TRBJ2-3; D is unresolved. V gave up 1 base and J gave up 2 bases, with 10 bases separating them. CDR3 length: 15 residues. Per germline, CDR1 SGHAT and CDR2 FQNNGV. The entire variable domain, with the rest obtained from reference TRBV11-2 and TRBJ2-3, is as follows: EAGVAQSPRYKIIEKRQSVAFWCNPISGHATLYWYQQILGQGPKLLIQFQNNGVVDDSQLPKDRFSAERLKGVDSTLKIQPAKLEDSAVYLCASSLVQSITDTQYFGPGTRLTVL.

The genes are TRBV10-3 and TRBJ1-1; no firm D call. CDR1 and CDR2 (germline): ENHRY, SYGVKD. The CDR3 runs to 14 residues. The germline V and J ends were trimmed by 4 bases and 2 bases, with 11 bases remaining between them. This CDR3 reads CAISVGGPNTEAFF. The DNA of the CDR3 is TGTGCCATCAGTGTAGGTGGGCCCAACACTGAAGCTTTCTTT.

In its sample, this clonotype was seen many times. CDR3 DNA: TGTGCCAGCAGCTCCGAATCGGGGCCTCAAGAGACCCAGTACTTC. It codes for CASSSESGPQETQYF. The rearrangement links TRBV7-6 to TRBJ2-5, with D perhaps given as TRBD1 or TRBD2 (5 bases each). Germline loops: CDR1 SGHVS, CDR2 FNYEAQ. This CDR3 region has 15 residues. V was trimmed by 4 bases and J by 2 bases, leaving 14 bases between them.

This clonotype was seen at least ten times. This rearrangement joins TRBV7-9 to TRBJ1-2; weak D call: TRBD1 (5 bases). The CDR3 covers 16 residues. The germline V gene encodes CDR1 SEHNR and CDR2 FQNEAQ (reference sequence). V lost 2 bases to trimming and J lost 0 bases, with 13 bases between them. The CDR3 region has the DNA TGTGCCAGCAGCTTATTATCCATGACAGCTAACTATGGCTACACCTTC. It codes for CASSLLSMTANYGYTF.

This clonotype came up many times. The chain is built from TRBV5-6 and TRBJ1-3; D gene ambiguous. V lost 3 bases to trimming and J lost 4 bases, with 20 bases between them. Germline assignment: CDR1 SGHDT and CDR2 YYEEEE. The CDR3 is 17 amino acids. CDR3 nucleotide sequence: TGTGCCAGCAGCTCATCAAGTACACCTCTTTACGGAAACACCATATATTTT. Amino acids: CASSSSSTPLYGNTIYF. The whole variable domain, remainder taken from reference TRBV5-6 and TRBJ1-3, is DAGVTQSPTHLIKTRGQQVTLRCSPKSGHDTVSWYQQALGQGPQFIFQYYEEEERQRGNFPDRFSGHQFPNYSSELNVNALLLGDSALYLCASSSSSTPLYGNTIYFGEGSWLTVV.

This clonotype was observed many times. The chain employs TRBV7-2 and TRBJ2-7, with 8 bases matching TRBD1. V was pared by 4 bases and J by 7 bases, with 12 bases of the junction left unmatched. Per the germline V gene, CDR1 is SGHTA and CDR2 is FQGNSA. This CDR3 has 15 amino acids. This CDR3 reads CASSSPRDRPLEQYF. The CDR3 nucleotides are TGTGCCAGCAGCTCCCCCCGGGACAGGCCCCTGGAGCAGTACTTC.

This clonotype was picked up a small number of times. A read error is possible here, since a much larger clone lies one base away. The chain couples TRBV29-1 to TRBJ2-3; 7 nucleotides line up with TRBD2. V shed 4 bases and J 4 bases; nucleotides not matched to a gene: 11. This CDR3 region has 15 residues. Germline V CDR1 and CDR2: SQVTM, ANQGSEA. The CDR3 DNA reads TGCAGCGTTGGGGCGGGAGCGCTCAGCGCAGATACGCAGTATTTT. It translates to CSVGAGALSADTQYF.

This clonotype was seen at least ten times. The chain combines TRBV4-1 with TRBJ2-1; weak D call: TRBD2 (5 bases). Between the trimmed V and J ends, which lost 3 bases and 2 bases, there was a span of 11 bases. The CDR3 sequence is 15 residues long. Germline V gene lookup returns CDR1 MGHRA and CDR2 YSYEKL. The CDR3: CASSHQERAYNEQFF. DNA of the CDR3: TGCGCCAGCAGCCACCAAGAGAGGGCCTACAATGAGCAGTTCTTC.

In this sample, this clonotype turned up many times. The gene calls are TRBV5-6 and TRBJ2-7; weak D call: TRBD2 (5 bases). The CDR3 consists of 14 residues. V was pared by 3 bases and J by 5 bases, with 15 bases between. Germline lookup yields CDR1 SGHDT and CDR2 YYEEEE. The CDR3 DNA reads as TGTGCCAGCAGCTCCGGGGTACAGATCCACGAGCAGTACTTC. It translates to CASSSGVQIHEQYF.

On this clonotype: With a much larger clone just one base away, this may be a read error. The CDR3: CAGSLPDLGTEAFF. DNA for the CDR3: TGTGCCGGCAGCCTTCCGGACCTTGGCACTGAAGCTTTCTTT. V is TRBV28 and J is TRBJ1-1; no definite D call. From germline, CDR1 is MDHEN and CDR2 SYDVKM. The CDR3 covers 14 residues. Full variable domain (remainder filled in from reference TRBV28 and TRBJ1-1): DVKVTQSSRYLVKRTGEKVFLECVQDMDHENMFWYRQDPGLGLRLIYFSYDVKMKEKGDIPEGYSVSREKKERFSLILESASTNQTSMYLCAGSLPDLGTEAFFGQGTRLTVV.

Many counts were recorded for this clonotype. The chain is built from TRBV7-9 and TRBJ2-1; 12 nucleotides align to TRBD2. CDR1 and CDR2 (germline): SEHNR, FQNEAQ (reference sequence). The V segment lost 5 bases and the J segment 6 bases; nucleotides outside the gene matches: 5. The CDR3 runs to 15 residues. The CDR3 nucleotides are TGTGCCAGCAGCCGACTAGCGGGAGTCAGCAATGAGCAGTTCTTC. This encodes CASSRLAGVSNEQFF.

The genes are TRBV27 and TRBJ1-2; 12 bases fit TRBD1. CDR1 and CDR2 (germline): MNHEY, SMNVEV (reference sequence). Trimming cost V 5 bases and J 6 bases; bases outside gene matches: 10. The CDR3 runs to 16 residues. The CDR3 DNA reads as TGTGCCAGCAGTCCTACTCCGGGACAGGGGGCGGATGGCTACACCTTC. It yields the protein CASSPTPGQGADGYTF.

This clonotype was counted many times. The chain's CDR3 is CASSPLRGVTDTQYF. The CDR3 DNA reads as TGTGCCAGCAGCCCCCTCAGGGGAGTGACAGATACGCAGTATTTT. The gene calls are TRBV7-9 and TRBJ2-3; weak D call: TRBD1 (6 bases). Looked up from germline, CDR1 is SEHNR and CDR2 is FQNEAQ (reference sequence). The CDR3 length is 15 residues. V lost 5 bases and J lost 3, with 15 bases in between. Drawing the rest from reference TRBV7-9 and TRBJ2-3, the complete variable domain is DTGVSQNPRHKITKRGQNVTFRCDPISEHNRLYWYRQTLGQGPEFLTYFQNEAQLEKSRLLSDRFSAERPKGSFSTLEIQRTEQGDSAMYLCASSPLRGVTDTQYFGPGTRLTVL.

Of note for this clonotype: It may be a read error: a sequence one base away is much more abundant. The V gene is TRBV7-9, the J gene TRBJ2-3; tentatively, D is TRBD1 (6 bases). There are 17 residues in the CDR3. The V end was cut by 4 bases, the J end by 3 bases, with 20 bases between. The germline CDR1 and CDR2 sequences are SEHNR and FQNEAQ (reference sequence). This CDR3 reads CASSSLTGTQWTDTQYF. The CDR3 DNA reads TGTGCCAGCAGCTCCCTTACCGGGACACAATGGACAGATACGCAGTATTTT.